The 28 T cell receptor beta chains reported below all come from one sample, sequenced in a study of OX40 agonist ivuxolimab in advanced cancers. The method was immunoSEQ multiplex PCR; TCRdb's version includes in-frame clones alone and lacks a portion of them. The sample carries about 77,000 clones, around four fifths recorded once. The sequencing here drew on CD4+ or CD8+ T cells sorted from blood, taken in a trial of the OX40 agonist ivuxolimab. The origin of the receptors is an adult with an advanced solid tumor such as melanoma, head and neck, liver or kidney cancer.

The chain employs TRBV5-1 and TRBJ2-7; D gene unclear. V lost 0 bases and J lost 2, with 9 bases in between. CDR1 is SGHRS and CDR2 is YFSETQ in the germline V gene. This CDR3 is built from 14 residues. CDR3 sequence: CASSLAKATYEQYF. The CDR3 region has the DNA TGCGCCAGCAGCTTGGCCAAGGCCACCTACGAGCAGTACTTC.

A single count supports this clone. This chain links TRBV18 with TRBJ2-7, with TRBD1 matching over 10 bases. Germline CDR1 reads KGHSH; CDR2 reads LQKENI. The CDR3 loop spans 14 amino acids. With 3 bases clipped from V and 5 bases from J, the junction kept 4 bases outside the gene matches. The CDR3 here is CASSPGTGEHEQYF. The CDR3 region has the DNA TGTGCCAGCTCACCCGGGACAGGGGAACACGAGCAGTACTTC. The full variable domain, rest sourced from reference TRBV18 and TRBJ2-7, is NAGVMQNPRHLVRRRGQEARLRCSPMKGHSHVYWYRQLPEEGLKFMVYLQKENIIDESGMPKERFSAEFPKEGPSILRIQQVVRGDSAAYFCASSPGTGEHEQYFGPGTRLTVT.

CDR3 in DNA: TGTGCCAGCAGCTTGAGTGGTTCCTATGGCTACACCTTC. It translates to CASSLSGSYGYTF. The chain has TRBV7-9 and TRBJ1-2; D not resolved. In germline, CDR1 is SEHNR, CDR2 FQNEAQ (reference sequence). V shed 3 bases and J shed 4 bases, with 9 bases lying between them. The CDR3 runs to 13 residues.

This chain joins TRBV19 and TRBJ1-1; 7 nucleotides match TRBD1. The junction had 5 bases not matched to a gene; V was cut back by 10 bases and J by 3 bases. This CDR3 spans 12 amino acids. The V gene's germline CDR1 is LNHDA and CDR2 SQIVND (reference sequence). CDR3 nucleotides: TGTGCCACCAGAGACAGGGACACTGAAGCTTTCTTT. Protein product: CATRDRDTEAFF. The variable domain in full, with the rest retrieved from reference TRBV19 and TRBJ1-1, is DGGITQSPKYLFRKEGQNVTLSCEQNLNHDAMYWYRQDPGQGLRLIYYSQIVNDFQKGDIAEGYSVSREKKESFPLTVTSAQKNPTAFYLCATRDRDTEAFFGQGTRLTVV.

The chain employs TRBV30 and TRBJ2-7; 8 bases match TRBD1. This CDR3 has 16 amino acids. CDR1 and CDR2 (germline): GTSNPN, SVGIG (reference sequence). Losses at the gene ends were 2 bases for V and 7 bases for J; bases not matched to a gene: 16. The CDR3 protein is CAWSFLLGQVSKEQYF. In DNA form, the CDR3 reads TGTGCCTGGAGTTTCCTATTGGGACAGGTGTCAAAAGAGCAGTACTTC.

V usage is TRBV11-2 and J usage is TRBJ2-1; D possibly uses TRBD1 or TRBD2 (6 bases each). Trimming took 5 bases from V and 2 from J, leaving 16 bases between them. Germline-derived CDR1 and CDR2 are SGHAT and FQNNGV. The CDR3 loop spans 16 amino acids. This chain's CDR3 is CASSPLGGPTYNEQFF. For the CDR3, the DNA is TGTGCCAGCAGCCCACTAGGGGGGCCTACCTACAATGAGCAGTTCTTC.

The gene calls are TRBV27 and TRBJ1-2; D might be TRBD1 (5 bases). Germline CDR1 is MNHEY and CDR2 is SMNVEV (reference sequence). The CDR3 is 13 residues long. V was clipped by 2 bases and J by 6 bases, with 10 bases between them. CDR3 in DNA: TGTGCCAGCAGTTTAGAGGGGAAGAATGGCTACACCTTC. Translating it yields CASSLEGKNGYTF.

The V and J genes are TRBV19 and TRBJ2-7, with 10 bases fitting TRBD2. Germline trimming cut 2 bases from V and 5 bases from J; bases unmatched to any gene: 6. CDR1 is LNHDA and CDR2 is SQIVND in the germline V gene (reference sequence). The CDR3 has 15 residues. The CDR3 DNA sequence: TGTGCCAGTAGTATATTAACTAGCGGGATCCACGAGCAGTACTTC. Translation: CASSILTSGIHEQYF.

V is TRBV11-2 and J is TRBJ2-7; D may be TRBD1 (5 bases). CDR3 length: 11 amino acids. Germline-derived CDR1 and CDR2 are SGHAT and FQNNGV. V was pared by 6 bases and J by 4 bases, with 7 bases between. In nucleotides, the CDR3 is TGTGCCAGCAGTCGACAGTACGAGCAGTACTTC. This codes for CASSRQYEQYF.

The chain joins TRBV6-6 to TRBJ2-1, with TRBD2 matching 11 bases. The germline V gene has CDR1 MNHNY and CDR2 SVGAGI (reference sequence). There are 13 residues in the CDR3. V lost 7 bases and J lost 6; bases outside the gene matches: 2. CDR3 sequence reads: CASNLAGGNEQFF. CDR3 DNA sequence: TGTGCCAGCAACCTAGCGGGAGGCAATGAGCAGTTCTTC.

The chain has TRBV5-8 and TRBJ2-7; D is undetermined. The germline gives CDR1 SGHTS, CDR2 YDEGEE. The CDR3 runs 13 residues. Trimming removed 4 bases at V and 5 bases at J, with 13 bases between. The CDR3 spells CASSRRRRDEQYF. The CDR3 coding sequence is TGTGCCAGCAGCCGCAGGCGTCGGGACGAGCAGTACTTC.

This chain joins TRBV5-1 and TRBJ2-5; D may match TRBD1 or TRBD2 (5 bases each). CDR1 is SGHRS, CDR2 YFSETQ, per germline. Trimming stripped 0 bases from V and 4 bases from J, with 10 bases between. CDR3 length: 14 residues. CDR3 DNA sequence: TGCGCCAGCAGCTTGGCCCGGGGACGAGAGACCCAGTACTTC. Translating it yields CASSLARGRETQYF.

This clone was seen more than once but under ten times. The J gene is TRBJ2-7, the V gene TRBV18, with 8 bases fitting TRBD1. This CDR3 spans 16 amino acids. Per the germline V gene, CDR1 is KGHSH and CDR2 is LQKENI. V trimming: 4 bases; J trimming: 5 bases; junction bases outside the gene matches: 13. The CDR3 loop reads CASSLYTGGEVNEQYF. In nucleotides, the CDR3 is TGTGCCAGCTCACTTTACACAGGGGGTGAAGTCAACGAGCAGTACTTC.

The chain is built from TRBV6-1 and TRBJ2-5; D unclear. Germline V gives CDR1 MNHNS, CDR2 SASEGT. The CDR3 spans 13 residues. The V gene lost 10 bases and the J gene lost 5 bases, with 17 bases spanning the gap. The CDR3, as DNA: TGTGCCACCCACCCCAGGAGCCGGGAGACCCAGTACTTC. Protein product: CATHPRSRETQYF.

The chain joins TRBV18 to TRBJ2-5; D is uncertain. The CDR3 is 14 residues long. The germline V gene encodes CDR1 KGHSH and CDR2 LQKENI. The V end was cut by 2 bases, the J end by 1 base, with 8 bases between. Here the CDR3 DNA reads TGTGCCAGCTCACCAGGCCTGGCCCAAGAGACCCAGTACTTC. It translates to CASSPGLAQETQYF.

The chain uses TRBV4-2 and TRBJ2-2; D is possibly TRBD2 (6 bases). The CDR3 length is 15 residues. The germline gives CDR1 LGHNA, CDR2 YNFKEQ. V dropped 7 bases and J dropped 8 bases, with 20 bases sitting between them. The CDR3 nucleotides read TGTGCCAGCACCACCAAGGGAGGAAAGTGGGGGGAGCTGTTTTTT. Residues: CASTTKGGKWGELFF.

The chain uses TRBV21-1 and TRBJ1-2. TRBV21-1 is described as a pseudogene. This CDR3 spans 15 amino acids. CDR3 coding DNA: TGTGCCAGCAGCCCCCGAGATCCCTGTTGCTATGGCTACACCTTC. This codes for CASSPRDPCCYGYTF.

J is TRBJ2-5 and V is TRBV18, with 10 nucleotides matching TRBD2. The CDR3 is 15 residues long. Germline loops: CDR1 KGHSH, CDR2 LQKENI. V gave up 3 bases and J gave up 5 bases; unmatched junction bases: 6. Here the CDR3 DNA reads TGTGCCAGCTCACCCGGCGCGACTAGCGGGGAGACCCAGTACTTC. It is translated as CASSPGATSGETQYF.

Note on this clone: In the same sample, other DNA sequences code for this CDR3. The rearrangement uses TRBV18 and TRBJ1-2; a possible D gene is TRBD1 (6 bases). Germline V gives CDR1 KGHSH, CDR2 LQKENI. The CDR3 covers 12 residues. Trimming cost V 3 bases and J 5 bases, with 7 bases left between them. CDR3 sequence: CASSPTGYGYTF. The CDR3 DNA follows: TGTGCCAGCTCACCCACAGGGTATGGCTACACCTTC.

The table lists this clone with a few counts. The chain uses TRBV7-2 and TRBJ1-2; D is possibly TRBD1 (5 bases). CDR1 and CDR2 (germline): SGHTA, FQGNSA. Between the trimmed V and J ends, which lost 3 bases and 6 bases, there was a span of 14 bases. CDR3 length: 14 amino acids. In DNA form, the CDR3 reads TGTGCCAGCAGCTTTAGAGGACACGAAGATGGCTACACCTTC. Translation gives CASSFRGHEDGYTF. The full variable domain, in which reference TRBV7-2 and TRBJ1-2 provide the parts outside the CDR3, is GAGVSQSPSNKVTEKGKDVELRCDPISGHTALYWYRQSLGQGLEFLIYFQGNSAPDKSGLPSDRFSAERTGGSVSTLTIQRTQQEDSAVYLCASSFRGHEDGYTFGSGTRLTVV.

J is TRBJ2-2 and V is TRBV7-6, with 10 bases matching TRBD2. This CDR3 contains 16 residues. J was trimmed by 2 bases and V by 3 bases; bases with no gene match: 3. Germline CDR1 is SGHVS and CDR2 is FNYEAQ. CDR3 residues: CASSFASGSNTGELFF. The CDR3 region has the DNA TGTGCCAGCAGCTTTGCTAGCGGGAGTAACACCGGGGAGCTGTTTTTT. Full variable domain (outside the CDR3, taken from reference TRBV7-6 and TRBJ2-2): GAGVSQSPRYKVTKRGQDVALRCDPISGHVSLYWYRQALGQGPEFLTYFNYEAQQDKSGLPNDRFSAERPEGSISTLTIQRTEQRDSAMYRCASSFASGSNTGELFFGEGSRLTVL.

J is TRBJ1-5 and V is TRBV7-2; D possibly corresponds to TRBD1 (5 bases). The CDR3 totals 15 residues. Germline loops: CDR1 SGHTA, CDR2 FQGNSA. V lost 5 bases and J 3 bases, leaving 14 bases between the germline ends. CDR3 sequence reads: CASSGGSGSNQPQHF. The CDR3 DNA is TGTGCCAGCAGCGGAGGATCAGGGTCCAATCAGCCCCAGCATTTT.

The genes are TRBV29-1 and TRBJ2-1; tentatively, D is TRBD2 (6 bases). The CDR3 sequence is 12 residues long. Trimming took 7 bases from V and 8 from J, leaving 15 bases between them. Germline V gene sequence: CDR1 SQVTM, CDR2 ANQGSEA. CDR3 DNA sequence: TGCAGCGGAGGGACTGGGTGGGATGAGCAGTTCTTC. It translates to CSGGTGWDEQFF.

The V and J genes are TRBV5-6 and TRBJ2-2; 11 bases are shared with TRBD1. CDR1 and CDR2 from the germline V gene are SGHDT and YYEEEE. The CDR3 has 15 residues. V was pared by 4 bases and J by 7 bases, with 6 bases of the junction left unmatched. The CDR3 reads CASSTGQGAGGELFF. In DNA, the CDR3 is TGTGCCAGCAGCACCGGACAGGGGGCGGGCGGGGAGCTGTTTTTT.

The chain has TRBV12-5 and TRBJ1-3; D uncertain. The CDR3 consists of 12 residues. The germline V and J ends were trimmed by 5 bases and 4 bases, with 6 bases remaining between them. Germline CDR1 and CDR2: LGHNT and FRNRAP. CDR3 residues: CASGPPGNTIYF. CDR3 DNA sequence: TGTGCTAGTGGTCCCCCCGGAAACACCATATATTTT.

CDR3 amino acids: CASSTPGGNTEAFF. The CDR3, as DNA: TGTGCCAGCAGCACCCCCGGGGGGAACACTGAAGCTTTCTTT. The chain is built from TRBV21-1 and TRBJ1-1. TRBV21-1 is annotated as a pseudogene. This CDR3 spans 14 amino acids.

The rearrangement uses TRBV30 and TRBJ2-2; D unclear. The CDR3 is 13 residues long. Germline V CDR1 and CDR2: GTSNPN, SVGIG (reference sequence). Trimming stripped 5 bases from V and 1 base from J, with 8 bases between. CDR3 DNA sequence: TGTGCCTGGTATACAAGGAACACCGGGGAGCTGTTTTTT. Translating it yields CAWYTRNTGELFF.

This chain uses TRBV5-1 with TRBJ2-5; 7 bases are shared with TRBD1. This CDR3 has 15 residues. The germline CDR1 and CDR2 sequences are SGHRS and YFSETQ. Trimming took 2 bases from V and 6 from J; bases not matched to a gene: 10. The CDR3 is CASSLTGERRKTQYF. The DNA for the CDR3 is TGCGCCAGCAGCTTAACAGGGGAGCGTAGAAAGACCCAGTACTTC.